This TCR beta chain was retrieved from a study of OX40 agonist ivuxolimab in advanced cancers. Repertoires were generated with immunoSEQ multiplex PCR, while TCRdb's copy carries only in-frame clones and drops some. The table shows approximately 82,000 clones, with approximately 93% occurring only once. This sequence was found in an adult with an advanced solid tumor such as melanoma, head and neck, liver or kidney cancer. Sequencing used CD4+ or CD8+ T cells sorted from blood, obtained in a trial of the OX40 agonist ivuxolimab.

The CDR3 here is CASRGNEQFF. CDR3 coding DNA: TGTGCCAGCCGAGGCAATGAGCAGTTCTTC. V usage is TRBV7-9 and J usage is TRBJ2-1; D gene uncertain. The V and J ends lost 8 bases and 6 bases respectively, with 5 bases between them. Germline V gene data show CDR1 as SEHNR and CDR2 as FQNEAQ (reference sequence). The CDR3 runs 10 residues.